The text below deals with one TCR beta chain. TCRdb redid the calling of the RT-PCR reads with MiXCR, one entry per CDR3 protein. This table has about 520,000 distinct CDR3 sequences, 25% appearing once. The sample comes from a study of response to subunit inactivated influenza vaccine. V lost 4 bases to trimming and J lost 6 bases; unmatched junction nucleotides: 10. The CDR3 has 15 amino acids. Germline loops: CDR1 LNHDA, CDR2 SQIVND (reference sequence). This TCR came from a man over 45 who received an inactivated influenza vaccine. Sequenced here: CD4+ T cells sorted from PBMCs, sampled 4 to 6 days after vaccination. The chain has TRBV19 and TRBJ1-1, with 8 nucleotides matching TRBD1. The CDR3 loop reads CASSNPGQGDAEAFF. DNA of the CDR3: TGTGCCAGTAGTAATCCTGGACAGGGCGACGCTGAAGCTTTCTTT.